One and the same sample provided the 9 T cell receptor beta chains below, sequenced in a study of PD-1 blockade in classical Hodgkin lymphoma (TCRdb year 2020). This specimen's time point label, per the study, means: cycle 4 day 1 (C4D1), after less than 7 weeks of nivolumab. Relapse after autologous stem cell transplantation had occurred in all trial patients, and cohorts A, B and C were distinguished by prior brentuximab vedotin exposure. Library creation used the immunoSEQ multiplex PCR assay. What TCRdb holds here is the immuneACCESS table cut down to in-frame rearrangements. Part of the clones is not present; checked against another copy, under half of the missing clones reflect an unresolved V gene, and the others are unexplained. This sample comprises about 90,000 clones, about nine tenths of them detected only once. Together, the top ten hold under 3% of the sample. The sample consisted of peripheral blood mononuclear cells (PBMCs), taken before the fourth cycle of nivolumab. These receptors all come from a human donor with classical Hodgkin lymphoma.

The chain has TRBV7-2 and TRBJ2-7; 10 bases fit TRBD2. Per the germline V gene, CDR1 is SGHTA and CDR2 is FQGNSA. This CDR3 contains 16 residues. The junction had 13 bases not matched to a gene; V was cut back by 5 bases and J by 6 bases. The CDR3 region is CASSPVPAAGGIEQYF. The CDR3 DNA sequence: TGTGCCAGCAGCCCTGTCCCGGCAGCGGGGGGGATCGAGCAGTACTTC.

The chain links TRBV7-2 to TRBJ2-1; the match to TRBD2 covers 9 bases. The V gene end was trimmed by 5 bases and the J gene end by 5 bases; junction bases not matched to a gene: 7. Germline V lookup: CDR1 SGHTA, CDR2 FQGNSA. The CDR3 loop spans 15 amino acids. CDR3 bases: TGTGCCAGCAGCCCCCGGACTAGCGTTAACAATGAGCAGTTCTTC. This codes for CASSPRTSVNNEQFF.

The V call is TRBV9, the J call TRBJ1-1, with D possibly being TRBD1 (6 bases). In germline, CDR1 is SGDLS, CDR2 YYNGEE. The CDR3 spans 14 residues. The germline V and J ends were trimmed by 3 bases and 4 bases, with 13 bases remaining between them. The CDR3 nucleotides are TGTGCCAGCAGCGCTGAGACAGGCCCCACTGAAGCTTTCTTT. Translating it yields CASSAETGPTEAFF.

The rearrangement uses TRBV11-1 and TRBJ2-3, with D tentatively TRBD1 (6 bases). Germline V gene lookup returns CDR1 SGHAT and CDR2 FQDESV (reference sequence). Trimming took 5 bases from V and 3 from J, leaving 15 bases between them. The length of the CDR3 is 15 residues. CDR3 nucleotides: TGTGCCAGCAGCCCGGGCGAGGGGGAAACAGATACGCAGTATTTT. This codes for CASSPGEGETDTQYF.

The CDR3 nucleotides read TGTGCCAGCAGTTACTCGAAAGGGATCTATGGCTACACCTTC. Encoded protein: CASSYSKGIYGYTF. The chain uses TRBV6-5 and TRBJ1-2; no clear D. V was cut by 0 bases and J by 4 bases, with 9 bases left in between. The length of the CDR3 is 14 residues. Germline CDR1 reads MNHEY; CDR2 reads SVGAGI.

This clone was detected once. The chain links TRBV27 to TRBJ1-4; no definite D call. Germline V gives CDR1 MNHEY, CDR2 SMNVEV (reference sequence). The CDR3 runs 14 residues. The V end lost 5 bases, the J end lost 5 bases, and 12 bases lay between the germline ends. The CDR3 sequence is CASSPVGENEKLFF. Written as DNA, the CDR3 is TGTGCCAGCAGTCCGGTGGGCGAGAATGAAAAACTGTTTTTT.

The chain employs TRBV18 and TRBJ1-1; D possibly corresponds to TRBD1 (6 bases). This CDR3 comprises 14 residues. Germline V lookup: CDR1 KGHSH, CDR2 LQKENI. V lost 2 bases and J lost 6, with 13 bases in between. CDR3: CASSPGQGTAEAFF. CDR3 DNA: TGTGCCAGCTCACCAGGGCAGGGGACGGCTGAAGCTTTCTTT.

The chain carries TRBV7-8 and TRBJ2-1; D is possibly TRBD1 (5 bases). Looked up from germline, CDR1 is SGHVS and CDR2 is FQNEAQ. The CDR3 spans 16 residues. Trimming removed 2 bases at V and 0 bases at J, with 11 bases between. This chain's CDR3 is CASSLRGTLSYNEQFF. The DNA for the CDR3 is TGTGCCAGCAGCTTAAGGGGCACGCTCTCCTACAATGAGCAGTTCTTC.

The CDR3 DNA follows: TGTGCCAGCAGCTTGGAAAATAACCCAACGGGCAACCGATTTCAAGAGACCCAGTACTTC. Its translation is CASSLENNPTGNRFQETQYF. This chain joins TRBV5-5 and TRBJ2-5; D unclear. CDR1 and CDR2 from the germline V gene are SGHKS and YYEKEE (reference sequence). The CDR3 has 20 amino acids. Trimming cost V 0 bases and J 2 bases, with 26 bases left between them.